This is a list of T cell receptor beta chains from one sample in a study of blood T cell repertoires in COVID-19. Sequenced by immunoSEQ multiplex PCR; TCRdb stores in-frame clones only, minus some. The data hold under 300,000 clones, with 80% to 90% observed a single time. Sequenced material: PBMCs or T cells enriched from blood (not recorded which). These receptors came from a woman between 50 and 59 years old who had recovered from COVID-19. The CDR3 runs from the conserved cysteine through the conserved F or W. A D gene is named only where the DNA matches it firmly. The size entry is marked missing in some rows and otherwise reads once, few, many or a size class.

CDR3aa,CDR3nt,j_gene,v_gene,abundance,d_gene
CATGQGLEPQHF,TGTGCTACGGGACAGGGGTTGGAGCCCCAGCATTTT,TRBJ1-5,TRBV19,once,TRBD1
CASSPGGPNSPLHF,TGTGCCAGCTCCCCGGGGGGTCCTAATTCACCCCTCCACTTT,TRBJ1-6,TRBV18,.,.
CASSLEDPQLPSMNTEAFF,TGTGCCAGCAGTTTGGAGGACCCCCAACTTCCCTCCATGAACACTGAAGCTTTCTTT,TRBJ1-1,TRBV28,.,.
CASSGGQYNQPQHF,TGTGCCAGCAGTGGGGGACAGTACAATCAGCCCCAGCATTTT,TRBJ1-5,TRBV2,.,TRBD1
CAWKQGVGEQYF,TGTGCCTGGAAACAGGGAGTAGGGGAGCAGTACTTC,TRBJ2-7,TRBV30,.,.
CASSREGVGTEAFF,TGTGCCAGCAGCCGAGAGGGGGTGGGCACTGAAGCTTTCTTT,TRBJ1-1,TRBV6-5,few,.
CAISEYRGGSTDTQYF,TGTGCCATCAGTGAGTACAGGGGGGGAAGCACAGATACGCAGTATTTT,TRBJ2-3,TRBV10-3,.,.
CASRNQGKKLFF,TGTGCCTCTAGAAATCAGGGGAAAAAACTGTTTTTT,TRBJ1-4,TRBV10-3,few,.
CASSPQGAVNSPLHF,TGTGCCAGCAGTCCGCAGGGGGCTGTGAATTCACCCCTCCACTTT,TRBJ1-6,TRBV27,.,TRBD1
CASSMGQGFYEQYF,TGTGCCAGTAGTATGGGACAGGGCTTCTACGAGCAGTACTTC,TRBJ2-7,TRBV19,.,TRBD1
CASSFVPSGNTEAFF,TGCGCCAGCAGCTTTGTCCCCTCGGGGAACACTGAAGCTTTCTTT,TRBJ1-1,TRBV5-1,.,.
CASSLDRASTDTQYF,TGTGCCAGCAGCTTAGACAGGGCTAGCACAGATACGCAGTATTTT,TRBJ2-3,TRBV7-2,.,.
CASSPAREYNEQFF,TGTGCCAGCAGTCCCGCGCGGGAGTACAATGAGCAGTTCTTC,TRBJ2-1,TRBV7-2,.,TRBD2
CASRGGNTEAFF,TGTGCCAGCAGGGGGGGGAACACTGAAGCTTTCTTT,TRBJ1-1,TRBV28,.,.
CASSQAPGQSTDTQYF,TGTGCCAGCAGCCAAGCGCCTGGGCAATCCACAGATACGCAGTATTTT,TRBJ2-3,TRBV4-2,.,.
CASSEVVTGWRNQPQHF,TGTGCCAGCAGTGAAGTGGTGACCGGGTGGCGCAATCAGCCCCAGCATTTT,TRBJ1-5,TRBV2,.,.
CASSLRGTGNYEQYF,TGTGCCAGCAGTTTGAGGGGGACAGGGAACTACGAGCAGTACTTC,TRBJ2-7,TRBV28,once,TRBD1
CASSVLGTGKGNEQFF,TGTGCCAGCAGCGTTCTCGGGACAGGGAAGGGGAATGAGCAGTTCTTC,TRBJ2-1,TRBV9,.,TRBD1
CASIQAGRTNQPQHF,TGTGCCAGCATCCAGGCAGGGAGGACCAATCAGCCCCAGCATTTT,TRBJ1-5,TRBV6-5,.,.
CASSGPTSGAYNEQFF,TGTGCCAGCAGCGGACCGACTAGCGGGGCCTACAATGAGCAGTTCTTC,TRBJ2-1,TRBV7-2,.,TRBD2
CASSRPGTGDGYTF,TGTGCCAGCTCACGTCCCGGGACAGGGGACGGCTACACCTTC,TRBJ1-2,TRBV18,.,TRBD1
CASSLVRGNTIYF,TGTGCCAGCAGCTTGGTCAGGGGAAACACCATATATTTT,TRBJ1-3,TRBV5-8,.,.
CATSSREAGNEQFF,TGTGCCACCAGCAGTCGGGAGGCGGGGAATGAGCAGTTCTTC,TRBJ2-1,TRBV15,.,TRBD2
CASKRDRGNQPQHF,TGTGCCAGCAAGCGGGACAGGGGGAATCAGCCCCAGCATTTT,TRBJ1-5,TRBV2,.,TRBD1
CASSGGLATDTQYF,TGTGCCAGCAGCGGTGGACTAGCGACAGATACGCAGTATTTT,TRBJ2-3,TRBV5-8,.,TRBD2
CASSILWGGRGGNEQFF,TGTGCCAGTAGTATTTTGTGGGGCGGGAGAGGGGGAAATGAGCAGTTCTTC,TRBJ2-1,TRBV19,.,.
CASSLSSNYGYTF,TGTGCCAGCAGTTTATCTAGTAACTATGGCTACACCTTC,TRBJ1-2,TRBV27,.,.
CASSPVGGSTEAFF,TGTGCCAGCAGCCCTGTGGGGGGTAGCACTGAAGCTTTCTTT,TRBJ1-1,TRBV7-2,.,.
CASSRGQGATEAFF,TGTGCCAGCTCACGGGGACAGGGGGCCACTGAAGCTTTCTTT,TRBJ1-1,TRBV18,.,TRBD1
CASSLSGRNEQFF,TGTGCCAGCAGTCTTAGCGGGAGGAATGAGCAGTTCTTC,TRBJ2-1,TRBV28,.,TRBD2